The 4 T cell receptor beta chains in this list originate from one sample, sequenced in a study of blood T cell repertoires in COVID-19. The table came from immunoSEQ multiplex PCR; TCRdb's copy has only in-frame clones and leaves some out. Seen here are around 430,000 clones, 87% observed once, and the top ten hold approximately 9.3%. Material: PBMCs or T cells enriched from blood (not recorded which). Every receptor here comes from a woman in her forties or fifties who had recovered from COVID-19.

The chain couples TRBV28 to TRBJ1-2, with D uncertain. This CDR3 contains 14 residues. The V gene's germline CDR1 is MDHEN and CDR2 SYDVKM. Trimming pared 1 base from V and 8 bases from J, leaving 14 bases between. This CDR3 reads CASSLSGEADGYTF. CDR3 DNA: TGTGCCAGCAGTTTATCCGGGGAAGCGGACGGCTACACCTTC.

The chain has TRBV19 and TRBJ1-5, with 11 nucleotides matching TRBD1. The J segment lost 3 bases and the V segment lost 4 bases, leaving 5 bases of the junction unmatched. Germline-derived CDR1 and CDR2 are LNHDA and SQIVND (reference sequence). This CDR3 spans 16 amino acids. CDR3 bases: TGTGCCAGTAGTAGCCGGACAGGGGGCTCCAATCAGCCCCAGCATTTT. Protein sequence: CASSSRTGGSNQPQHF.

The J gene is TRBJ2-5, the V gene TRBV5-1, with 8 bases matching TRBD1. This CDR3 is built from 15 residues. V lost 5 bases and J lost 0; bases outside the gene matches: 6. From germline, CDR1 is SGHRS and CDR2 YFSETQ. CDR3: CASRSTGEDQETQYF. The CDR3 DNA sequence: TGCGCCAGCAGATCGACAGGGGAAGACCAAGAGACCCAGTACTTC.

The chain links TRBV28 to TRBJ2-7; 11 nucleotides line up with TRBD1. This CDR3 comprises 13 residues. The germline V gene encodes CDR1 MDHEN and CDR2 SYDVKM. V gave up 6 bases and J gave up 5 bases; unmatched junction bases: 3. CDR3 amino acids: CASRDRGRNEQYF. The DNA of the CDR3 is TGTGCCAGCAGGGACAGGGGGCGCAACGAGCAGTACTTC.